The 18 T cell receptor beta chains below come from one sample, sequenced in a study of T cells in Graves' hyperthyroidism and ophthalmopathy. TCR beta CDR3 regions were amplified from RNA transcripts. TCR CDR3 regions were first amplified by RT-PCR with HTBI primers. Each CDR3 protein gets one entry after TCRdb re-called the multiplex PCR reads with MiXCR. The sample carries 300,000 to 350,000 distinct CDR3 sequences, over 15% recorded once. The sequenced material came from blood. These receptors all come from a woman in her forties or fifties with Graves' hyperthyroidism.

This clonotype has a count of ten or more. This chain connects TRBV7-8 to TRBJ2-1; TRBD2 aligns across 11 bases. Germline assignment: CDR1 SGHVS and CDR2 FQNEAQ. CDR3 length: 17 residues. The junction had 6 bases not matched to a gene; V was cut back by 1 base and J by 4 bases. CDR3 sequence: CASSLGVTSGGYNEQFF. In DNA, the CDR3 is TGTGCCAGCAGCTTAGGGGTTACTAGCGGGGGTTACAATGAGCAGTTCTTC.

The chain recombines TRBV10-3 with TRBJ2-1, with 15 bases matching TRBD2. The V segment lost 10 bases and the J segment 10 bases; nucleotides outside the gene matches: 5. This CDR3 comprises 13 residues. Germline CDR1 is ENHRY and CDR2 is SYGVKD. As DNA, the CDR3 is TGTGCCACCCTTGGACTAGCGGGGGGGGAGCAGTTCTTC. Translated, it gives CATLGLAGGEQFF.

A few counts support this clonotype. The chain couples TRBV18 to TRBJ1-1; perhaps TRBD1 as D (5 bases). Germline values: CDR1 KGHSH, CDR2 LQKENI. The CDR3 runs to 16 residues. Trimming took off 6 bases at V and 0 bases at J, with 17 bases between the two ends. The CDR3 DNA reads TGTGCCAGCTCGGCCACCGGGACTCTCATGAACACTGAAGCTTTCTTT. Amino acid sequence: CASSATGTLMNTEAFF.

The CDR3 DNA is TGTGCCAGCAGCCCCCGACAGGGATACGGGGAGCTGTTTTTT. It codes for CASSPRQGYGELFF. This sequence joins TRBV7-3 and TRBJ2-2; 7 positions agree with TRBD1. The CDR3 is 14 residues long. Germline values: CDR1 SGHTA, CDR2 FQGTGA. The junction had 7 bases not matched to a gene; V was cut back by 5 bases and J by 7 bases.

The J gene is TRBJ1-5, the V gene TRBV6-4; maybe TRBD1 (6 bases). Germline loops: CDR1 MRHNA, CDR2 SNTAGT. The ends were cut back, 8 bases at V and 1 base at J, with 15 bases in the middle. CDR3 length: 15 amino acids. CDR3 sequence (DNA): TGTGCCAGCTTAACAGGGCGTATAAGCAATCAGCCCCAGCATTTT. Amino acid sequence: CASLTGRISNQPQHF.

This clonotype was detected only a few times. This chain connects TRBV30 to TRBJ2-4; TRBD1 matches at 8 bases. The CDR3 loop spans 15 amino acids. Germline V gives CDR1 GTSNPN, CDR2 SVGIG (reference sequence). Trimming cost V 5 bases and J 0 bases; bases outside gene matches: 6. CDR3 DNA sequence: TGTGCCTGGGGACAGGGAAGCCTAGCCAAAAACATTCAGTACTTC. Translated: CAWGQGSLAKNIQYF.

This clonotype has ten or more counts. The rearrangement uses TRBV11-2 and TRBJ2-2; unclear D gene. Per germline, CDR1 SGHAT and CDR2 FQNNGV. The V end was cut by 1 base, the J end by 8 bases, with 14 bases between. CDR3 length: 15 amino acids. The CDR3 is CASSLVGPPTGELFF. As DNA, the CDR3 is TGTGCCAGCAGCTTAGTCGGTCCACCTACGGGGGAGCTGTTTTTT.

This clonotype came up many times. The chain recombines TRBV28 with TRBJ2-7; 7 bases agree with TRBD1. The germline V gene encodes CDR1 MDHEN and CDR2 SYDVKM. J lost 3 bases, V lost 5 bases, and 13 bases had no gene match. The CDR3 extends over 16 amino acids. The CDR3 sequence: CASSHPGQVGLYEQYF. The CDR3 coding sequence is TGTGCCAGCAGTCACCCCGGACAGGTAGGGCTCTACGAGCAGTACTTC. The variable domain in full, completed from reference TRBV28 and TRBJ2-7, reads DVKVTQSSRYLVKRTGEKVFLECVQDMDHENMFWYRQDPGLGLRLIYFSYDVKMKEKGDIPEGYSVSREKKERFSLILESASTNQTSMYLCASSHPGQVGLYEQYFGPGTRLTVT.

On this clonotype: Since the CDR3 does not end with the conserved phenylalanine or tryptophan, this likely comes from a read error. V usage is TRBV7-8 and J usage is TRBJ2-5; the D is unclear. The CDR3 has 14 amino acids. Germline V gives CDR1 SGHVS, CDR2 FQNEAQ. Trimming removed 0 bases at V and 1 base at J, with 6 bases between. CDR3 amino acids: CASSLAETQETQYL. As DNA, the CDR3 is TGTGCCAGCAGCTTAGCGGAGACCCAAGAGACCCAGTACCTC.

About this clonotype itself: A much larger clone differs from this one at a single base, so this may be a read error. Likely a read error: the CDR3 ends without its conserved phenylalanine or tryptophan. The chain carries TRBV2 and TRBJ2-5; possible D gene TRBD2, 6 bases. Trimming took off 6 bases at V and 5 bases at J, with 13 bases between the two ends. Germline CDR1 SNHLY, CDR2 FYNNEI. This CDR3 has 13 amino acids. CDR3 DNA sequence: TGTGCCAGCAGATCCTCTAGCGCCGAGACCCAGTACCTC. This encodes CASRSSSAETQYL.

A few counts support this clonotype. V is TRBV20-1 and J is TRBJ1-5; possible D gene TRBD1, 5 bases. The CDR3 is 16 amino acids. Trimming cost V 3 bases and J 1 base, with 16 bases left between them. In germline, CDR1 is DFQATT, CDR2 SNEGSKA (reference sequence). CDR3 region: CSASQGMFVSNQPQHF. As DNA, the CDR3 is TGCAGTGCTAGTCAGGGTATGTTTGTCAGCAATCAGCCCCAGCATTTT.

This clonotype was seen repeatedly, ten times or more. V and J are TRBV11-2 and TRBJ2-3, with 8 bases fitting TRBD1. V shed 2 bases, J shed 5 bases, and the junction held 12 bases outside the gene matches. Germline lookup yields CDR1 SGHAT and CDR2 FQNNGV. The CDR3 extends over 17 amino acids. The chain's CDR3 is CASSLSPGGGYGDTQYF. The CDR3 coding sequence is TGTGCCAGCAGCTTATCCCCAGGGGGCGGTTATGGAGATACGCAGTATTTT.

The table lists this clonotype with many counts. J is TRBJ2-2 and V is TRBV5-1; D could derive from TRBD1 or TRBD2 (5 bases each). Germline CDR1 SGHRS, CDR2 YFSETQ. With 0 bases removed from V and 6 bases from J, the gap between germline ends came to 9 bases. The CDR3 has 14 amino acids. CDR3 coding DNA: TGCGCCAGCAGCTTGGCCCAGGGAGCCGGGGAGCTGTTTTTT. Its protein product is CASSLAQGAGELFF.

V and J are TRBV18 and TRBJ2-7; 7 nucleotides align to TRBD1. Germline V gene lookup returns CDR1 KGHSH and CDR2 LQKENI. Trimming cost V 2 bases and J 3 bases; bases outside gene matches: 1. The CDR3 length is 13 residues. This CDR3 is CASSPGTVYEQYF. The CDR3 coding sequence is TGTGCCAGCTCACCAGGGACAGTCTACGAGCAGTACTTC.

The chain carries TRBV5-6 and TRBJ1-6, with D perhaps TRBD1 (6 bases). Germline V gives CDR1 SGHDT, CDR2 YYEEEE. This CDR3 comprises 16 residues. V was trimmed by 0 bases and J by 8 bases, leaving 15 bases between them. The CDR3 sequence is CASSLGQAAGDSPLHF. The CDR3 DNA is TGTGCCAGCAGCTTGGGACAGGCGGCAGGGGATTCACCCCTCCACTTT.

CDR3 sequence: CASSQGPGVGDLGYTF. Here the CDR3 DNA reads TGCGCCAGCAGCCAAGGCCCAGGGGTCGGTGATCTTGGCTACACCTTC. This rearrangement joins TRBV4-1 to TRBJ1-2, with a possible D match to TRBD1 (6 bases). The germline V and J ends were trimmed by 1 base and 7 bases, with 19 bases remaining between them. The germline V gene has CDR1 MGHRA and CDR2 YSYEKL. The CDR3 extends over 16 amino acids.

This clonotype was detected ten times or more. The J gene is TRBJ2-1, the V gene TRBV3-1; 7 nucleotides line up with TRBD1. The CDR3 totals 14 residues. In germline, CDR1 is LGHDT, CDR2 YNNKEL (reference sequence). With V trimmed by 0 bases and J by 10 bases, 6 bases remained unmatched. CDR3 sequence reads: CASSQEGQFWEQFF. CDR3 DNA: TGTGCCAGCAGCCAAGAGGGACAGTTTTGGGAGCAGTTCTTC.

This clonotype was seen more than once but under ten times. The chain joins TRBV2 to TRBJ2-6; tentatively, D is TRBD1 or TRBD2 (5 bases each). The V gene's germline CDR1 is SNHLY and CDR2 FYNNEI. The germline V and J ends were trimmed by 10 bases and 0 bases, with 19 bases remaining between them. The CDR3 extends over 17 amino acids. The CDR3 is CATKGGLGGSGANVLTF. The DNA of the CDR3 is TGTGCCACCAAGGGTGGTCTTGGGGGCTCTGGGGCCAACGTCCTGACTTTC.